Presented here are 17 T cell receptor beta chains from one specimen sequenced in a study of blood T cell repertoires in COVID-19. Profiled with immunoSEQ multiplex PCR; TCRdb holds only in-frame clones, not every one. The data show around 93,000 clones, approximately 87% seen once. The sequenced sample consisted of peripheral blood. These receptor sequences come from a human donor in a cohort sampled during active COVID-19.

The chain recombines TRBV12-3 or TRBV12-4 with TRBJ1-2, with no clear D. Trimming shortened V by 3 bases and J by 10 bases, and 9 bases separated the two germline ends. The CDR3 runs 11 residues. CDR3 region: CASSFGVDYTF. CDR3 DNA sequence: TGTGCCAGCAGTTTTGGAGTCGACTACACCTTC.

The rearrangement links TRBV5-1 to TRBJ2-7; D is perhaps TRBD2 (6 bases). CDR1 is SGHRS and CDR2 is YFSETQ in the germline V gene. The CDR3 covers 16 residues. The V end was cut by 4 bases, the J end by 2 bases, with 19 bases between. DNA of the CDR3: TGCGCCAGCAGCCCGGAGGGGACGGGTAAACCCTACGAGCAGTACTTC. Its protein is CASSPEGTGKPYEQYF.

The gene calls are TRBV29-1 and TRBJ2-2; possible D gene TRBD2, 7 bases. CDR3 length: 12 residues. Per the germline V gene, CDR1 is SQVTM and CDR2 is ANQGSEA. The CDR3 here is CIGRGGTGELFF. CDR3 bases: TGCATCGGAAGGGGGGGCACCGGGGAGCTGTTTTTT.

The chain has TRBV4-1 and TRBJ1-4; D is unresolved. The CDR3 is made up of 17 amino acids. CDR1 MGHRA and CDR2 YSYEKL come from the germline V gene. Trimming removed 0 bases at V and 3 bases at J, with 14 bases between. This CDR3 reads CASSQEGTVGSNEKLFF. The CDR3 nucleotides are TGCGCCAGCAGCCAAGAAGGCACAGTTGGGTCTAATGAAAAACTGTTTTTT.

The V and J genes are TRBV5-8 and TRBJ2-1; no clear D gene. Trimming cost V 0 bases and J 1 base, with 11 bases left between them. The CDR3 extends over 16 amino acids. Germline lookup yields CDR1 SGHTS and CDR2 YDEGEE. CDR3 sequence: CASSLGSGKSYNEQFF. In DNA form, the CDR3 reads TGTGCCAGCAGCTTGGGATCAGGAAAATCCTACAATGAGCAGTTCTTC.

This chain links TRBV18 with TRBJ2-2; TRBD1 agrees at 7 bases. The germline V gene has CDR1 KGHSH and CDR2 LQKENI. The CDR3 consists of 15 residues. The V segment lost 6 bases and the J segment 3 bases; nucleotides outside the gene matches: 7. CDR3 in DNA: TGTGCCAGCTCCAAGAACAGGGGCGACACCGGGGAGCTGTTTTTT. Protein product: CASSKNRGDTGELFF. The full variable domain, its missing parts supplied by reference TRBV18 and TRBJ2-2, is NAGVMQNPRHLVRRRGQEARLRCSPMKGHSHVYWYRQLPEEGLKFMVYLQKENIIDESGMPKERFSAEFPKEGPSILRIQQVVRGDSAAYFCASSKNRGDTGELFFGEGSRLTVL.

This chain uses TRBV28 with TRBJ2-3, with D possibly being TRBD2 (6 bases). Looked up from germline, CDR1 is MDHEN and CDR2 is SYDVKM. V lost 7 bases and J 2 bases, leaving 19 bases between the germline ends. The CDR3 extends over 16 amino acids. This CDR3 reads CASTPRLAGPTDTQYF. DNA of the CDR3: TGTGCCAGCACCCCGCGGCTGGCGGGGCCCACAGATACGCAGTATTTT.

V and J are TRBV27 and TRBJ2-1; 9 positions match TRBD2. The germline CDR1 and CDR2 sequences are MNHEY and SMNVEV (reference sequence). The V gene end was trimmed by 9 bases and the J gene end by 2 bases; junction bases not matched to a gene: 5. This CDR3 region has 14 residues. CDR3 residues: CASMSSGTYNEQFF. CDR3 sequence (DNA): TGTGCCAGTATGTCTAGCGGGACCTACAATGAGCAGTTCTTC.

Points on this clone: At one boundary the junction diverges from the germline segment, which might be a read error. CDR3 in amino acids: CASSLGQGTYNEQFF. The CDR3 DNA reads TGTGCCAGCAGCCTAGGACAGGGAACCTACAATGAGCAGTTCTTC. The chain links TRBV13 to TRBJ2-1; 8 bases are a match to TRBD1. This CDR3 is 15 amino acids long. The V gene's germline CDR1 is PRHDT and CDR2 FYEKMQ (reference sequence).

The chain employs TRBV13 and TRBJ2-7; TRBD1 agrees at 7 bases. The ends lost 5 bases at V and 0 bases at J; junction bases unmatched: 7. CDR3 size: 15 residues. Germline V gives CDR1 PRHDT, CDR2 FYEKMQ (reference sequence). CDR3 residues: CASSPLGGVSYEQYF. CDR3 coding DNA: TGTGCCAGCAGCCCTTTAGGGGGCGTCTCCTACGAGCAGTACTTC.

The chain couples TRBV24-1 to TRBJ2-2, with TRBD1 matching over 10 bases. Germline CDR1 KGHDR, CDR2 SFDVKD. J lost 7 bases, V lost 7 bases, and 5 bases had no gene match. CDR3 length equals 14 residues. CDR3 in amino acids: CATRGQGRVGELFF. DNA of the CDR3: TGTGCCACCAGGGGACAGGGGAGGGTCGGGGAGCTGTTTTTT.

This clone appeared a few times. The chain recombines TRBV7-9 with TRBJ2-1; 8 bases agree with TRBD2. There are 16 residues in the CDR3. The germline CDR1 and CDR2 sequences are SEHNR and FQNEAQ (reference sequence). The J segment lost 5 bases and the V segment lost 4 bases, leaving 10 bases of the junction unmatched. This chain's CDR3 is CASSYGLSGSNNEQFF. CDR3 coding DNA: TGTGCCAGCAGCTACGGGCTAAGCGGGAGCAACAATGAGCAGTTCTTC.

V is TRBV5-6 and J is TRBJ2-7; 10 bases are a match to TRBD2. Germline-derived CDR1 and CDR2 are SGHDT and YYEEEE. With 2 bases clipped from V and 3 bases from J, the junction kept 11 bases outside the gene matches. The CDR3 length is 17 residues. The DNA of the CDR3 is TGTGCCAGCAGCTTCCCGGGACTAGCGAGGGAGGGCTACGAGCAGTACTTC. It codes for CASSFPGLAREGYEQYF.

The chain employs TRBV13 and TRBJ1-2, with D possibly TRBD1 on 5 matching bases. The CDR3 runs to 14 residues. CDR1 is PRHDT and CDR2 is FYEKMQ in the germline V gene (reference sequence). Trimming took off 5 bases at V and 4 bases at J, with 14 bases between the two ends. CDR3 residues: CASSPGVSSYGYTF. The CDR3 DNA reads as TGTGCCAGCAGCCCGGGGGTTTCCTCCTATGGCTACACCTTC.

The genes are TRBV6-5 and TRBJ2-2, with D possibly matching TRBD2 (5 bases). The germline gives CDR1 MNHEY, CDR2 SVGAGI. The V end was cut by 8 bases, the J end by 6 bases, with 16 bases between. This CDR3 is built from 14 residues. For the CDR3, the DNA is TGTGCCAGCGGCCCGATAGGAGGCGCCGGGGAGCTGTTTTTT. Its translation is CASGPIGGAGELFF.

The gene calls are TRBV15 and TRBJ2-1, with D perhaps matching TRBD2 (6 bases). Germline values: CDR1 LNHNV, CDR2 YYDKDF (reference sequence). This CDR3 is 18 amino acids long. Trimming removed 4 bases from V and 0 bases from J, with 19 bases in between. The CDR3 DNA sequence: TGTGCCACCAGCAACGACCGGACTACCATCTACTCCTACAATGAGCAGTTCTTC. Protein sequence: CATSNDRTTIYSYNEQFF.

In its sample, this clone was seen once. Relative to the germline gene, one junction end is altered; a read error may explain this. V gene TRBV7-7 combines with J gene TRBJ2-7; TRBD2 aligns across 15 bases. The length of the CDR3 is 16 residues. Germline V gene data show CDR1 as SSHAT and CDR2 as FNYEAQ (reference sequence). CDR3 residues: CASSLGTSGGSYEQYF. The CDR3 coding sequence is TGTGCTAGCAGCTTAGGGACTAGCGGGGGGTCCTACGAGCAGTACTTC.